This TCR beta chain was captured in a study of blood T cell repertoires in COVID-19. CDR3 length: 13 residues. The germline gives CDR1 SQVTM, CDR2 ANQGSEA. Original handling: Amplification from reference gene primers served as the basis for estimated nucleated cell counts. Only in-frame clones appear in the TCRdb table, and some are missing; sequencing was by immunoSEQ multiplex PCR. That table gives V, J and clone size, and the DNA gave D and trimming. Of about 95,000 clones in the sample, over 75% are singletons; the top ten hold more than 20%. The specimen sequenced was peripheral blood. This TCR came from a man older than 75 with active or convalescent COVID-19. J is TRBJ2-1 and V is TRBV29-1; D is ambiguous. Here the CDR3 DNA reads TGCAACCGTGTGCCCAGTTTCCGTAATGAGCAGTTCTTC. It translates to CNRVPSFRNEQFF.